This T cell receptor beta chain emerged from a study of shared clonotypes between healthy human individuals. Study at large: A couple of women and three men aged 18 to 49 made up the donors.

Germline V lookup: CDR1 SGHRS, CDR2 YFSETQ. This CDR3 is built from 15 residues. V was trimmed by 0 bases and J by 4 bases, leaving 14 bases between them. As originally analysed: ImmunoSEQ output lacked quality scores and full-length reads, limiting matched filtering. The protocol was immunoSEQ multiplex PCR, while the TCRdb copy is restricted to in-frame clones and leaves out a portion. V, J and clone size are taken as reported in that table, and D and trimming were inferred from the DNA itself. The table lists some 2,500,000 clones, roughly 93% of them singletons. The clonotype originates from a man aged 18 to 29 in good health. Some clones in this sample may be carry-over from other donors' samples. Sequenced input: naive CD4+ T cells from PBMCs. Indicated subset: CD45RA+ positively selected. This rearrangement joins TRBV5-1 to TRBJ2-7, with D perhaps matching TRBD1 or TRBD2 (5 bases each). CDR3 nucleotides: TGCGCCAGCAGCTTGGGAGGGGAGAAGAGTTACGAGCAGTACTTC. Amino acid sequence: CASSLGGEKSYEQYF.